Listed below are T cell receptor beta chains from one sample, sequenced in a study of identical twins. Each CDR3 protein gets one entry after TCRdb re-called the 5' RACE reads with MiXCR. This table has hundreds of thousands of distinct CDR3 sequences, roughly 7% appearing once. These sequences were also reported in another study, on yellow fever vaccine responses in identical twins.

Sequencing was performed on memory (CD45RO+) T cells sorted from blood. These receptor sequences come from a woman younger than 35 in good health. CDR3s include the opening cysteine and the closing phenylalanine or tryptophan. A D gene is named only where the DNA matches it firmly. Some rows mark clone size as missing; the rest say once, few, many or name a class of expanded clone.

size: few; J: TRBJ1-5; D: TRBD1; V: TRBV9; CDR3: CASSAGDRSNQPQHF; DNA: TGTGCCAGCAGCGCTGGGGACAGGAGCAATCAGCCCCAGCATTTT
size: -; J: TRBJ2-1; D: -; V: TRBV21-1; CDR3: CASSTPRPYNEQFF; DNA: TGTGCCAGCAGCACCCCCCGACCTTACAATGAGCAGTTCTTC
size: many; J: TRBJ2-2; D: -; V: TRBV5-8; CDR3: CASTRAGELFF; DNA: TGTGCCAGCACTCGTGCCGGGGAGCTGTTTTTT
size: -; J: TRBJ2-5; D: -; V: TRBV20-1; CDR3: CSARVQFQETQYF; DNA: TGCAGTGCTAGAGTTCAATTTCAAGAGACCCAGTACTTC
size: few; J: TRBJ2-1; D: TRBD2; V: TRBV18; CDR3: CASSPGPSGMSSYNEQFF; DNA: TGTGCCAGCTCACCAGGGCCTAGCGGGATGAGCTCCTACAATGAGCAGTTCTTC
size: -; J: TRBJ2-1; D: TRBD1; V: TRBV10-1; CDR3: CASSEGGKGYNEQFF; DNA: TGCGCCAGCAGTGAAGGGGGCAAGGGCTACAATGAGCAGTTCTTC
size: few; J: TRBJ2-3; D: -; V: TRBV5-6; CDR3: CASSVRGSLTDTQYF; DNA: TGTGCCAGCAGCGTAAGGGGGAGTCTCACAGATACGCAGTATTTT
size: few; J: TRBJ2-3; D: TRBD1; V: TRBV10-2; CDR3: CASSDQQGVTDTQYF; DNA: TGCGCCAGCAGTGATCAGCAGGGGGTGACAGATACGCAGTATTTT
size: few; J: TRBJ2-1; D: TRBD2; V: TRBV15; CDR3: CATGLAVSYNEQFF; DNA: TGTGCCACCGGACTAGCGGTATCCTACAATGAGCAGTTCTTC
size: few; J: TRBJ2-5; D: TRBD2; V: TRBV7-8; CDR3: CASSTKTSGSETQYF; DNA: TGTGCCAGCAGCACCAAGACTAGCGGGTCTGAGACCCAGTACTTC
size: few; J: TRBJ2-7; D: TRBD2; V: TRBV12-3/TRBV12-4; CDR3: CASRPPGLAGVEQYF; DNA: TGTGCCAGCAGACCTCCGGGACTAGCGGGAGTGGAGCAGTACTTC
size: many; J: TRBJ2-3; D: TRBD2; V: TRBV7-2; CDR3: CASSASGRASDTQYF; DNA: TGTGCCAGCAGCGCTAGCGGGAGGGCCTCCGATACGCAGTATTTT
size: -; J: TRBJ1-5; D: -; V: TRBV27; CDR3: CASSPHGQPQHF; DNA: TGTGCCAGCAGTCCGCATGGGCAGCCCCAGCATTTT
size: once; J: TRBJ2-3; D: -; V: TRBV5-4; CDR3: CASSLVLGSDTQYF; DNA: TGTGCCAGCAGCTTGGTACTAGGTTCAGATACGCAGTATTTT
size: few; J: TRBJ2-1; D: TRBD2; V: TRBV7-8; CDR3: CASSPQLAGGPIEQFF; DNA: TGTGCCAGCAGCCCCCAACTAGCGGGAGGGCCCATTGAGCAGTTCTTC
size: few; J: TRBJ1-2; D: -; V: TRBV5-1; CDR3: CASSLTGSHGYTF; DNA: TGCGCCAGCAGCTTGACAGGGAGTCATGGCTACACCTTC
size: -; J: TRBJ2-7; D: -; V: TRBV18; CDR3: CASSPPNEQYF; DNA: TGTGCCAGCTCACCACCCAACGAGCAGTACTTC
size: -; J: TRBJ2-1; D: -; V: TRBV20-1; CDR3: CSARDGRRGEDEQFF; DNA: TGCAGTGCTAGAGATGGGCGCAGGGGAGAAGATGAGCAGTTCTTC
size: -; J: TRBJ2-4; D: TRBD2; V: TRBV6-1; CDR3: CASTGGTSGRGANIQYF; DNA: TGTGCCAGCACTGGTGGGACTAGCGGGAGGGGGGCCAACATTCAGTACTTC
size: -; J: TRBJ2-3; D: -; V: TRBV15; CDR3: CATSTGGKGTDTQYF; DNA: TGTGCCACCAGCACGGGCGGGAAAGGGACAGATACGCAGTATTTT
size: -; J: TRBJ2-7; D: TRBD2; V: TRBV6-1; CDR3: CASSEEAGGTYEQYF; DNA: TGTGCCAGCAGTGAAGAGGCGGGAGGCACCTACGAGCAGTACTTC
size: few; J: TRBJ1-6; D: -; V: TRBV3-1; CDR3: CASSQAAGLNSPLHF; DNA: TGTGCCAGCAGCCAAGCGGCCGGGTTGAATTCACCCCTCCACTTT
size: many; J: TRBJ2-1; D: -; V: TRBV24-1; CDR3: CATSDLRPGENEQFF; DNA: TGTGCCACCAGTGATTTGAGGCCAGGAGAAAATGAGCAGTTCTTC
size: -; J: TRBJ2-1; D: -; V: TRBV20-1; CDR3: CSARDWSGNEQFF; DNA: TGCAGTGCTAGAGACTGGTCGGGGAATGAGCAGTTCTTC
size: -; J: TRBJ2-1; D: TRBD2; V: TRBV29-1; CDR3: CSVGRAGGIEQFF; DNA: TGCAGCGTGGGACGGGCGGGAGGGATTGAGCAGTTCTTC